This T cell receptor (beta chain) comes out of a study of cytomegalovirus exposure and HLA in healthy donors. Overall study findings and caveats: Highly shared sequence variants in one cluster were likely a sequencing artifact. Versus the approximately 700-donor mean, an Asian-associated ancestry cluster reportedly showed fewer N-insertions in a later analysis. Cytomegalovirus status was reportedly diagnosed by the classifier with high specificity and sensitivity. Among TCR sequences, most were rare, though some public TCRs appeared in many donors.

This clone was recorded many times. Its matching antigen is unknown. The CDR3 contains 14 residues. V was clipped by 1 base and J by 3 bases, with 10 bases between them. Germline CDR1 reads SGHRS; CDR2 reads YFSETQ. Primers included in the PCR were 60 Vbeta and 13 Jbeta primers. Using immunoSEQ multiplex PCR, the repertoire was profiled, and TCRdb retains in-frame clones only, with some absent. The sample lists approximately 59,000 clones; around 68% were seen once. This clonotype originated in a man aged 40-55 years in good health and CMV-seropositive. This sequence joins TRBV5-1 and TRBJ1-1, with D possibly matching TRBD1 (5 bases). Sequences were obtained from PBMCs. In DNA, the CDR3 is TGCGCCAGCAGCTTGACGGGGGTCTACACTGAAGCTTTCTTT. This translates into CASSLTGVYTEAFF.